This T cell receptor beta chain was recovered during a study of blood T cell repertoires in COVID-19. Study at large: PBMCs, B-cell-depleted T cells, or T cells were the source of the cDNA or gDNA that made up the material.

V was pared by 2 bases and J by 6 bases, with 4 bases of the junction left unmatched. The germline CDR1 and CDR2 sequences are WSHSY and SAAADI. The CDR3 has 13 amino acids. In assigning cohorts, the study relied on participant-reported clinical history. The data were produced by immunoSEQ multiplex PCR, yet TCRdb's version contains in-frame clones alone and is incomplete. This table has 200,000 to 300,000 clones, 75% to 90% appearing once. This sequence originates from a woman between 35 and 50 years old with acute COVID-19. This chain connects TRBV10-2 to TRBJ2-7, with 7 bases fitting TRBD2. Sequencing used PBMCs or T cells enriched from blood (not recorded which). This chain's CDR3 is CASSEREEREQYF. Written as DNA, the CDR3 is TGCGCCAGCAGTGAGCGGGAGGAACGCGAGCAGTACTTC.